Each of the 23 T cell receptor beta chains below was sequenced from the same sample in a study of cytomegalovirus exposure and HLA in healthy donors. The PCR ran on 60 Vbeta and 13 Jbeta primers. Data came from immunoSEQ multiplex PCR; TCRdb stores just in-frame clones and leaves some out. The table lists 100,000 to 150,000 clones, approximately 80% of them singletons. The sequenced material came from PBMCs. The receptors stem from a boy aged 2 to 10 in good health and CMV-seronegative.

The chain combines TRBV4-1 with TRBJ1-1; possibly TRBD1 for D (5 bases). Germline CDR1 and CDR2: MGHRA and YSYEKL. CDR3 size: 16 residues. V dropped 2 bases and J dropped 7 bases, with 20 bases sitting between them. The CDR3 DNA reads TGCGCCAGCAGCCAATTCGTTGGGGGAGGGGAACTTGAAGCTTTCTTT. It yields the protein CASSQFVGGGELEAFF.

This clone was seen only a few times. V gene TRBV27 combines with J gene TRBJ1-5; 7 nucleotides agree with TRBD1. The V gene end was trimmed by 0 bases and the J gene end by 2 bases; junction bases not matched to a gene: 7. The CDR3 is 17 residues long. Germline values: CDR1 MNHEY, CDR2 SMNVEV (reference sequence). The CDR3, as DNA: TGTGCCAGCAGTTTATCCTCCGGTGGGACAGGCAATCAGCCCCAGCATTTT. Its protein is CASSLSSGGTGNQPQHF.

J is TRBJ1-2 and V is TRBV6-5; no clear D. Trimming pared 5 bases from V and 8 bases from J, leaving 15 bases between. The length of the CDR3 is 13 residues. Germline assignment: CDR1 MNHEY and CDR2 SVGAGI. In DNA, the CDR3 is TGTGCCAGCAGTCCGACTGGTTTAGTCGGCTACACCTTC. This encodes CASSPTGLVGYTF.

The chain couples TRBV18 to TRBJ2-7, with D possibly TRBD1 on 6 matching bases. The ends were cut back, 4 bases at V and 2 bases at J, with 12 bases in the middle. The CDR3 spans 14 residues. The germline V gene has CDR1 KGHSH and CDR2 LQKENI. CDR3 residues: CASSLGQNTYEQYF. For the CDR3, the DNA is TGTGCCAGCTCACTCGGACAGAATACCTACGAGCAGTACTTC.

V gene TRBV6-4 combines with J gene TRBJ2-1; 12 bases agree with TRBD2. Germline trimming cut 0 bases from V and 4 bases from J; bases unmatched to any gene: 4. The CDR3 sequence is 17 residues long. CDR1 is MRHNA and CDR2 is SNTAGT in the germline V gene. The CDR3 sequence is CASSDSALAGGYNEQFF. DNA of the CDR3: TGTGCCAGCAGTGACTCCGCACTAGCGGGGGGTTACAATGAGCAGTTCTTC.

This clone came up once. This chain joins TRBV5-1 and TRBJ1-2, with D perhaps matching TRBD1 (6 bases). The CDR3 contains 14 residues. CDR1 is SGHRS and CDR2 is YFSETQ in the germline V gene. V shed 0 bases and J shed 4 bases, with 10 bases lying between them. The CDR3 loop is CASSLAVGGYGYTF. The CDR3 bases are TGCGCCAGCAGCTTGGCCGTAGGGGGCTATGGCTACACCTTC.

The V gene is TRBV10-3, the J gene TRBJ1-2, with 8 bases lining up with TRBD1. V was clipped by 5 bases and J by 10 bases; unmatched bases: 6. The CDR3 extends over 12 amino acids. CDR1 and CDR2 (germline): ENHRY, SYGVKD. CDR3 coding DNA: TGTGCCATCAGTCCGGGACAGGATGACTACACCTTC. It yields the protein CAISPGQDDYTF.

This chain links TRBV6-6 with TRBJ2-4; TRBD1 matches 7 bases. This CDR3 region has 16 residues. Germline CDR1 MNHNY, CDR2 SVGAGI (reference sequence). Trimming at V came to 2 bases and at J to 0 bases, leaving 4 bases not matched to a gene. The CDR3 DNA reads TGTGCCAGCAGTTACGGGGACAGTCTAGCCAAAAACATTCAGTACTTC. Amino acids: CASSYGDSLAKNIQYF.

This clone was detected only a few times. This chain joins TRBV7-3 and TRBJ2-2; D possibly corresponds to TRBD1 (6 bases). CDR1 is SGHTA and CDR2 is FQGTGA in the germline V gene. Trimming shortened V by 0 bases and J by 2 bases, and 7 bases separated the two germline ends. The CDR3 consists of 15 residues. The CDR3 DNA reads TGTGCCAGCAGCTTAACCGGGACAAACACCGGGGAGCTGTTTTTT. This translates into CASSLTGTNTGELFF.

The CDR3 DNA reads as TGTGCCAGCAGTTATGCAGGCGATAAAGCTTTCTTT. Translated: CASSYAGDKAFF. The chain links TRBV6-5 to TRBJ1-1; D is uncertain. This CDR3 is built from 12 residues. V was clipped by 3 bases and J by 9 bases, with 11 bases between them. Per the germline V gene, CDR1 is MNHEY and CDR2 is SVGAGI.

V gene TRBV15 combines with J gene TRBJ1-2; D is perhaps TRBD1 (5 bases). From germline, CDR1 is LNHNV and CDR2 YYDKDF (reference sequence). This CDR3 has 14 residues. Between the trimmed V and J ends, which lost 0 bases and 8 bases, there was a span of 13 bases. Here the CDR3 reads CATSRDLGRAGYTF. The CDR3 DNA sequence: TGTGCCACCAGCAGAGATCTAGGCAGGGCGGGCTACACCTTC.

The chain recombines TRBV6-1 with TRBJ1-1; the match to TRBD1 covers 9 bases. The CDR3 length is 13 residues. The V segment lost 10 bases and the J segment 1 base; nucleotides outside the gene matches: 4. Per the germline V gene, CDR1 is MNHNS and CDR2 is SASEGT. CDR3 loop: CATIQGANTEAFF. The CDR3 coding sequence is TGTGCCACCATACAGGGGGCGAACACTGAAGCTTTCTTT.

The gene calls are TRBV27 and TRBJ2-5, with TRBD2 matching over 7 bases. V was pared by 4 bases and J by 6 bases, with 14 bases of the junction left unmatched. CDR1 is MNHEY and CDR2 is SMNVEV in the germline V gene (reference sequence). CDR3 length: 16 amino acids. CDR3 sequence: CASSWGGLELGQTQYF. The CDR3 region has the DNA TGTGCCAGCAGTTGGGGAGGGCTGGAGCTTGGGCAGACCCAGTACTTC.

The count of this clone is one. The chain links TRBV4-1 to TRBJ1-1; D remains ambiguous. The CDR3 contains 15 residues. V lost 1 base to trimming and J lost 5 bases, with 14 bases between them. Germline V lookup: CDR1 MGHRA, CDR2 YSYEKL. The CDR3 region has the DNA TGCGCCAGCAGCCAAGTCGACGGCGCGGGAACTGAAGCTTTCTTT. This codes for CASSQVDGAGTEAFF.

V gene TRBV15 combines with J gene TRBJ2-5; 10 bases map to TRBD1. Germline V gene sequence: CDR1 LNHNV, CDR2 YYDKDF (reference sequence). The CDR3 sequence is 16 residues long. After removal of 5 bases from V and 3 bases from J, the junction contained 9 bases not matched to a gene. The chain's CDR3 is CATSVYGTGEKETQYF. DNA of the CDR3: TGTGCCACCAGCGTCTACGGGACAGGGGAGAAAGAGACCCAGTACTTC.

This clone was found once. This sequence joins TRBV14 and TRBJ2-3; D is ambiguous. Trimming left V 2 bases short and J 1 base short, with 10 bases between. CDR3 size: 15 residues. CDR1 and CDR2 from the germline V gene are SGHDN and FVKESK. In DNA form, the CDR3 reads TGTGCCAGCAGCCAAACTACTATCCGCACAGATACGCAGTATTTT. This translates into CASSQTTIRTDTQYF.

In DNA form, the CDR3 reads TGTGCCAGCAGTGGGGGGCCAGGGGCTCTCTCTGGGGCCAACGTCCTGACTTTC. This encodes CASSGGPGALSGANVLTF. The rearrangement joins TRBV2 to TRBJ2-6; perhaps TRBD1 as D (6 bases). This CDR3 contains 18 residues. V lost 4 bases and J lost 0, with 16 bases in between. Germline CDR1 is SNHLY and CDR2 is FYNNEI. Based on the CDR3 plus reference TRBV2 and TRBJ2-6, the full variable domain is EPEVTQTPSHQVTQMGQEVILRCVPISNHLYFYWYRQILGQKVEFLVSFYNNEISEKSEIFDDQFSVERPDGSNFTLKIRSTKLEDSAMYFCASSGGPGALSGANVLTFGAGSRLTVL.

The chain joins TRBV5-1 to TRBJ1-2; tentative D call: TRBD1 (5 bases). The CDR3 sequence is 14 residues long. With 3 bases removed from V and 5 bases from J, the gap between germline ends came to 14 bases. Germline-derived CDR1 and CDR2 are SGHRS and YFSETQ. For the CDR3, the DNA is TGCGCCAGCAGCTGGGTCGGGGGGGTTTATGGCTACACCTTC. It encodes CASSWVGGVYGYTF.

This chain joins TRBV6-1 and TRBJ2-7, with D maybe TRBD1 (6 bases). Between the trimmed V and J ends, which lost 5 bases and 7 bases, there was a span of 15 bases. This CDR3 is built from 13 residues. The germline CDR1 and CDR2 sequences are MNHNS and SASEGT. The CDR3 DNA reads TGTGCCAGCAGTCCCTTCATCGGACAGGAGCAGTACTTC. This sequence encodes CASSPFIGQEQYF.

This clone was seen only once. The chain couples TRBV18 to TRBJ2-7, with D possibly matching TRBD2 (6 bases). Trimming removed 1 base at V and 6 bases at J, with 10 bases between. Germline V gene data show CDR1 as KGHSH and CDR2 as LQKENI. The CDR3 totals 13 residues. The CDR3, as DNA: TGTGCCAGCTCACCACAGGGAGGAGGCGAGCAGTACGTC. Translating it yields CASSPQGGGEQYV.

This chain links TRBV2 with TRBJ2-7, with 11 bases that match TRBD1. The CDR3 spans 14 residues. V lost 8 bases and J lost 6; bases outside the gene matches: 9. Germline V gene sequence: CDR1 SNHLY, CDR2 FYNNEI. Written as DNA, the CDR3 is TGTGCCAGCCGACTGGGACAGGGGGAGGTCGAGCAGTACTTC. Its translation is CASRLGQGEVEQYF.

The rearrangement uses TRBV7-2 and TRBJ1-5; D unclear. Germline lookup yields CDR1 SGHTA and CDR2 FQGNSA. The CDR3 length is 12 residues. With 4 bases removed from V and 4 bases from J, the gap between germline ends came to 5 bases. CDR3 amino acids: CASSSYNQPQHF. The CDR3, as DNA: TGTGCCAGCAGCTCGTATAATCAGCCCCAGCATTTT. Looking up the rest from reference TRBV7-2 and TRBJ1-5 gives the full variable domain: GAGVSQSPSNKVTEKGKDVELRCDPISGHTALYWYRQSLGQGLEFLIYFQGNSAPDKSGLPSDRFSAERTGGSVSTLTIQRTQQEDSAVYLCASSSYNQPQHFGDGTRLSIL.

The J gene is TRBJ2-5, the V gene TRBV4-3, with TRBD2 identical over 8 bases. V shed 0 bases, J shed 6 bases, and the junction held 9 bases outside the gene matches. Germline-derived CDR1 and CDR2 are LGHNA and YSLEER. This CDR3 is 16 amino acids long. CDR3 region: CASSQDPSGGPQTQYF. CDR3 nucleotide sequence: TGCGCCAGCAGCCAAGATCCGAGCGGGGGCCCCCAGACCCAGTACTTC.